This TCR beta chain comes out of a study of T cell responses to AZD1222 COVID-19 vaccine. For this clone: The antigen is undetermined.

Here immunoSEQ multiplex PCR was the method, and the copy in TCRdb shows in-frame clones only, minus some. This sample has 95,000 to 100,000 clones; around nine tenths occur once, and the top ten carry about a sixth. General study results and limits: Regions 160-218 and 743-854 dominated among vaccine-associated CD4 TCRs spanning spike. Breadth and depth of Spike-specific TCRs rose after two AZD1222 doses. Nearly half of unique spike-specific TCRs reportedly avoided B.1.351 and B.1.1.7 mutated regions.

This CDR3 spans 13 amino acids. V trimming: 10 bases; J trimming: 5 bases; junction bases outside the gene matches: 5. Germline loops: CDR1 MDHEN, CDR2 SYDVKM. The sequence derives from an adult who received the AZD1222 COVID-19 vaccine. The sequencing used peripheral blood, collected 28 days after the second AZD1222 dose. The V and J genes are TRBV28 and TRBJ2-1; 10 nucleotides match TRBD1. The CDR3 DNA reads TGTGCCACCAGGGACAGGGGAAACAATGAGCAGTTCTTC. It is translated as CATRDRGNNEQFF.